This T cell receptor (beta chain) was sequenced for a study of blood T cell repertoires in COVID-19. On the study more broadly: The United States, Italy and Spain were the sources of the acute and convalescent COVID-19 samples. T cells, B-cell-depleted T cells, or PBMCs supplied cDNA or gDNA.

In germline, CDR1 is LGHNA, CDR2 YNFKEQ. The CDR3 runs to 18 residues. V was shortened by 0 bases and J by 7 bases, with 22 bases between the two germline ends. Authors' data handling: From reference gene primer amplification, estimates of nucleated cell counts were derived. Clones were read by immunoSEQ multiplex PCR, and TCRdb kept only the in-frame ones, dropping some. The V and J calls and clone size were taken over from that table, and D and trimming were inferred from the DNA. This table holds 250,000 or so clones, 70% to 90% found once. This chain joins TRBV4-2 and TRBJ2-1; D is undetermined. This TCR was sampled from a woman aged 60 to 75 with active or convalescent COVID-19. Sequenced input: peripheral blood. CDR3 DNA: TGTGCCAGCAGCCAAGATTATGCGTTCCAATCCTACGGGAATGAGCAGTTCTTC. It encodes CASSQDYAFQSYGNEQFF.